This TCR beta chain was identified during a study of blood T cell repertoires in COVID-19. Study background: COVID-19 samples from acute and convalescent phases originated in the United States, Italy and Spain. Sources were T cells, B-cell-depleted T cells, or PBMCs; the material itself was cDNA or gDNA.

The germline V gene encodes CDR1 SGHDN and CDR2 FVKESK. With V trimmed by 1 base and J by 7 bases, 4 bases remained unmatched. The CDR3 loop spans 15 amino acids. As handled by the study authors: Reference gene primer amplification yielded estimated nucleated cell counts. Assay used: immunoSEQ multiplex PCR; TCRdb lists only in-frame clones, some missing. D and trimming were read from the DNA, whereas the V and J calls and clone size are those reported in that table. This table holds about 70,000 clones, approximately 75% found once. The source is a woman aged 55-70 years with acute or convalescent COVID-19. This chain connects TRBV14 to TRBJ2-1; the match to TRBD2 covers 10 bases. The sample taken for sequencing was peripheral blood. CDR3 DNA sequence: TGTGCCAGCAGCCAAGTAGCGGGGGGCGGGAATGAGCAGTTCTTC. This gives the protein CASSQVAGGGNEQFF.